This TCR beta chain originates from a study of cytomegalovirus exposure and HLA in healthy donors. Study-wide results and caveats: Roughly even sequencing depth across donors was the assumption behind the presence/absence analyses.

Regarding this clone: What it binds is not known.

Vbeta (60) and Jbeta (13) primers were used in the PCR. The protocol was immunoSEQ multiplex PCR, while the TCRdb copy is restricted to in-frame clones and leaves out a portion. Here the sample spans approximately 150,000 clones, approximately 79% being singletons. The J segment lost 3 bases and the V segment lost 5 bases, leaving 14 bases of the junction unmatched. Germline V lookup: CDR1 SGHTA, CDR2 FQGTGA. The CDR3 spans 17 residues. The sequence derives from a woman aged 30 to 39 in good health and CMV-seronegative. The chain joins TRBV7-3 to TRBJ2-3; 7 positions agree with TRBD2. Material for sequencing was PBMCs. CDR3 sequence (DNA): TGTGCCAGCAGCCCCCGCCCGCTAGCGGTTGGGACAGATACGCAGTATTTT. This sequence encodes CASSPRPLAVGTDTQYF.